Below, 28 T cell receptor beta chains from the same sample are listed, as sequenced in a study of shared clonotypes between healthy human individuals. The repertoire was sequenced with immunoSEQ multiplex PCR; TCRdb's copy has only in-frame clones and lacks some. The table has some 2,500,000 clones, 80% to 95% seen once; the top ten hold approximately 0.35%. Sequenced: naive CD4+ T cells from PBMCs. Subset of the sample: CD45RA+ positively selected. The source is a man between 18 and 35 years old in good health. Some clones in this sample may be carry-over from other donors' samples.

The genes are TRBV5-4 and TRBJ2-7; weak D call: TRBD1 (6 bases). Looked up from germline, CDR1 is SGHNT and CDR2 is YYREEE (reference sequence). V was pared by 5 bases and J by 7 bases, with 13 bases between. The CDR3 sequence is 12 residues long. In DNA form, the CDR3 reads TGTGCCAGCAGAAAACCAGGGGAAGAGCAGTACTTC. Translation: CASRKPGEEQYF.

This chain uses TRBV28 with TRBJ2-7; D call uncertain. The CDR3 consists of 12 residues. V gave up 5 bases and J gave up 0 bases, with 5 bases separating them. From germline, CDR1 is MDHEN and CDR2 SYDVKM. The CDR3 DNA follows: TGTGCCAGCAGTATAACCTCCTACGAGCAGTACTTC. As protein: CASSITSYEQYF.

The CDR3 bases are TGCGCCAGCAGCCAAGATGTGGGCAGGTTCAATCAGCCCCAGCATTTT. Its translation: CASSQDVGRFNQPQHF. The rearrangement links TRBV4-3 to TRBJ1-5, with D hard to call. Looked up from germline, CDR1 is LGHNA and CDR2 is YSLEER. CDR3 length: 16 amino acids. The V end lost 0 bases, the J end lost 3 bases, and 12 bases lay between the germline ends.

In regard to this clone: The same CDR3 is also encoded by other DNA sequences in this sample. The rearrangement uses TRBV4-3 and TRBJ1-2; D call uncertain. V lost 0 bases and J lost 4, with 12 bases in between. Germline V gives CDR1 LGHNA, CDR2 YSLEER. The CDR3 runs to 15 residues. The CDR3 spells CASSQDVVSPYGYTF. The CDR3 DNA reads TGCGCCAGCAGCCAAGATGTGGTAAGCCCCTATGGCTACACCTTC.

The CDR3 bases are TGTGCCAGCAGGGGTCGGGCTTGGGACGAAAAACTGTTTTTT. This translates into CASRGRAWDEKLFF. The chain couples TRBV6-6 to TRBJ1-4, with D possibly TRBD1 on 5 matching bases. The germline V and J ends were trimmed by 6 bases and 8 bases, with 16 bases remaining between them. This CDR3 has 14 residues. The germline gives CDR1 MNHNY, CDR2 SVGAGI (reference sequence).

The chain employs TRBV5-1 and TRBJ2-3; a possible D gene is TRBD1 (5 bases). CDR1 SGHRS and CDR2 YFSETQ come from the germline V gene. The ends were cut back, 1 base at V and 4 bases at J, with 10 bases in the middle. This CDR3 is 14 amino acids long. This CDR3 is CASSLKGQADTQYF. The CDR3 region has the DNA TGCGCCAGCAGCTTGAAGGGGCAAGCAGATACGCAGTATTTT.

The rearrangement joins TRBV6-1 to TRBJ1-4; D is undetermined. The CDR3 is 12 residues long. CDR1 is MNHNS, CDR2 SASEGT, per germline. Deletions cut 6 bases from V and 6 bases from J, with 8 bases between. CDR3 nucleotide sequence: TGTGCCAGCAGACTCGGCGATGAAAAACTGTTTTTT. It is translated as CASRLGDEKLFF.

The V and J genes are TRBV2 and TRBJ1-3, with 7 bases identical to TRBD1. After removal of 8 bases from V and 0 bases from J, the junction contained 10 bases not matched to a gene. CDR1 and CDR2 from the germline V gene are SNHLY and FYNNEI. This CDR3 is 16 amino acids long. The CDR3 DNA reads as TGTGCCAGCGTAAGCGGACAGGAGTTCTCTGGAAACACCATATATTTT. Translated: CASVSGQEFSGNTIYF.

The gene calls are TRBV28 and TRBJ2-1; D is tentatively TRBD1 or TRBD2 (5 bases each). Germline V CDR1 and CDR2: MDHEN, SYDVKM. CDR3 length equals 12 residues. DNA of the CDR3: TGTGGGACGGGGCCGCTGGACAATGAGCAGTTCTTC. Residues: CGTGPLDNEQFF.

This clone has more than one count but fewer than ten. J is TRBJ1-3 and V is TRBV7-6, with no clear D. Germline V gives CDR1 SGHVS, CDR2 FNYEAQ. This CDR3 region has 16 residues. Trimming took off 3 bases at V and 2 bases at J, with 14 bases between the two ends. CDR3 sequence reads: CASSLAPPSTGNTIYF. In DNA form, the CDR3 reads TGTGCCAGCAGCTTGGCCCCACCTAGCACTGGAAACACCATATATTTT.

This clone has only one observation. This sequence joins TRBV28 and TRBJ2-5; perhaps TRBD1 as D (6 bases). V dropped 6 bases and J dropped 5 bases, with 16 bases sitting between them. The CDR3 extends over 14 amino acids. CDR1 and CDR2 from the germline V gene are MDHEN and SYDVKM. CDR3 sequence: CASRKTGRPETQYF. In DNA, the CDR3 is TGTGCCAGCAGGAAGACAGGTCGCCCGGAGACCCAGTACTTC.

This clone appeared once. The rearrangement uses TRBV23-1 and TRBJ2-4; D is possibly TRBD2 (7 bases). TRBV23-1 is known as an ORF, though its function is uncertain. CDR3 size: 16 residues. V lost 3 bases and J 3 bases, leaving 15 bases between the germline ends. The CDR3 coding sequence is TGCGCCAGCAGTCACCATGCGGGGGCTGTCAAAAACATTCAGTACTTC. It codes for CASSHHAGAVKNIQYF.

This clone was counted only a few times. The CDR3 DNA reads as TGTGCCAGCATAACCTCGGGGGCGAGTAATCAGCCCCAGCATTTT. Its protein is CASITSGASNQPQHF. The V gene is TRBV28, the J gene TRBJ1-5, with D perhaps matching TRBD1 (6 bases). The CDR3 extends over 15 amino acids. Germline V lookup: CDR1 MDHEN, CDR2 SYDVKM. Trimming took 7 bases from V and 4 from J, leaving 17 bases between them.

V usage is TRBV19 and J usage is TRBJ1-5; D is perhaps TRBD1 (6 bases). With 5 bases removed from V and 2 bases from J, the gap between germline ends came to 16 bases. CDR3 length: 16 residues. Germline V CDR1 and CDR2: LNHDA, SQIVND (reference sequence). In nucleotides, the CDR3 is TGTGCCAGTAGTGAGAGGGACATTTTAGGCAATCAGCCCCAGCATTTT. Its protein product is CASSERDILGNQPQHF.

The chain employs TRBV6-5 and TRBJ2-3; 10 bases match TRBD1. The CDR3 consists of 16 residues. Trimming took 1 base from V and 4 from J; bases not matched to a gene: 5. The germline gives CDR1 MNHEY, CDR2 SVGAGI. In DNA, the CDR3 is TGTGCCAGCAGTTACTTAGCGGGACAGGGGCCAGATACGCAGTATTTT. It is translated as CASSYLAGQGPDTQYF.

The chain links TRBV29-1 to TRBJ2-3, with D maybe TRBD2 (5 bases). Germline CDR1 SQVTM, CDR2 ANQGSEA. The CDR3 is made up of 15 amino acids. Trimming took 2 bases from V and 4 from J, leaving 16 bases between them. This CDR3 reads CSVERGWRSADTQYF. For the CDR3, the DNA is TGCAGCGTTGAACGAGGTTGGAGGTCGGCAGATACGCAGTATTTT.

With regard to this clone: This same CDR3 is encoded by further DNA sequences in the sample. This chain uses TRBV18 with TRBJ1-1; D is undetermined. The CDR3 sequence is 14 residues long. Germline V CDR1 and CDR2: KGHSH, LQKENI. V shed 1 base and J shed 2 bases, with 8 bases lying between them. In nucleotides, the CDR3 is TGTGCCAGCTCACCACTAGGCGGAAACACTGAAGCTTTCTTT. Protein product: CASSPLGGNTEAFF.

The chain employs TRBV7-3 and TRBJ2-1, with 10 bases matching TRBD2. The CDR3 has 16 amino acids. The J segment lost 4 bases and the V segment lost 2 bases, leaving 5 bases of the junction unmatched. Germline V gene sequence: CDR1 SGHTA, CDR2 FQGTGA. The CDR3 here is CASSLVSGRAYNEQFF. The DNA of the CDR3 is TGTGCCAGCAGCTTAGTGAGCGGGAGGGCGTACAATGAGCAGTTCTTC. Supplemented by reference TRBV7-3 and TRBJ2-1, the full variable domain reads GAGVSQTPSNKVTEKGKYVELRCDPISGHTALYWYRQSLGQGPEFLIYFQGTGAADDSGLPNDRFFAVRPEGSVSTLKIQRTERGDSAVYLCASSLVSGRAYNEQFFGPGTRLTVL.

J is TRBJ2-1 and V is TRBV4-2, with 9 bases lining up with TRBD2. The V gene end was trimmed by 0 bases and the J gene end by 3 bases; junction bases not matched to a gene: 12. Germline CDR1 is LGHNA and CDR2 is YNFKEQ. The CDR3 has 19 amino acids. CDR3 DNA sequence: TGTGCCAGCAGCCAAGATCCGGTGACCGGCGGGAGGGTCTACAATGAGCAGTTCTTC. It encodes CASSQDPVTGGRVYNEQFF.

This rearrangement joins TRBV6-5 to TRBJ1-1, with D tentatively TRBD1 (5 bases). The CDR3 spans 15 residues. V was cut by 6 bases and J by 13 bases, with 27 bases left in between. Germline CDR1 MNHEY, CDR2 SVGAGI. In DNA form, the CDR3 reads TGTGCCAGCAGGACCATTGGAGGGGCGCTTAAATTAGGTTTCTTT. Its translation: CASRTIGGALKLGFF.

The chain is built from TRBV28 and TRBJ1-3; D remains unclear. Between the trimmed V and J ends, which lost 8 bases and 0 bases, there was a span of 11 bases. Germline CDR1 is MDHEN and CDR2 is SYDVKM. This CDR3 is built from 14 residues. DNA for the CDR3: TGTGCCAGCGGTACAGAACACTCTGGAAACACCATATATTTT. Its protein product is CASGTEHSGNTIYF.

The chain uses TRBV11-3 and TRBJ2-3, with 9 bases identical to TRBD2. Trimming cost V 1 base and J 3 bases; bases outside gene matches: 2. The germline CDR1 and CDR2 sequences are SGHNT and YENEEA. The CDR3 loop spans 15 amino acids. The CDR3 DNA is TGTGCCAGCAGCTTAGGACTAGCGGAAACAGATACGCAGTATTTT. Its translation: CASSLGLAETDTQYF.

The chain's CDR3 is CATSRDKGTSAYNEQFF. The CDR3, as DNA: TGTGCCACCAGCAGAGATAAAGGGACTAGCGCCTACAATGAGCAGTTCTTC. This chain uses TRBV15 with TRBJ2-1, with 10 bases aligning to TRBD2. The CDR3 is 17 amino acids. Germline loops: CDR1 LNHNV, CDR2 YYDKDF (reference sequence). J lost 2 bases, V lost 0 bases, and 4 bases had no gene match.

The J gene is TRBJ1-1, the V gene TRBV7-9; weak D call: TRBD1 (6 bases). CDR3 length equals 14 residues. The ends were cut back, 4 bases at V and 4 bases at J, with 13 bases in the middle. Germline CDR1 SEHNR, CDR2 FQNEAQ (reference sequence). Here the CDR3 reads CASSSQGSITEAFF. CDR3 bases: TGTGCCAGCAGCTCTCAGGGGTCGATCACTGAAGCTTTCTTT. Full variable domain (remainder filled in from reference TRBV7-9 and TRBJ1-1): DTGVSQNPRHKITKRGQNVTFRCDPISEHNRLYWYRQTLGQGPEFLTYFQNEAQLEKSRLLSDRFSAERPKGSFSTLEIQRTEQGDSAMYLCASSSQGSITEAFFGQGTRLTVV.

This CDR3 is CASKMGLAGDNEQFF. The CDR3 coding sequence is TGTGCCAGTAAGATGGGGCTAGCGGGAGACAATGAGCAGTTCTTC. V and J are TRBV19 and TRBJ2-1, with 10 bases that match TRBD2. Per germline, CDR1 LNHDA and CDR2 SQIVND (reference sequence). The CDR3 length is 15 residues. V was pared by 7 bases and J by 5 bases, with 8 bases of the junction left unmatched.

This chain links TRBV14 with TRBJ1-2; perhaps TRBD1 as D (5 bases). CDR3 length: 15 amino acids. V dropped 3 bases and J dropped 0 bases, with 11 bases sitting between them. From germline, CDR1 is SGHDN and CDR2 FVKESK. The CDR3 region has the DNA TGTGCCAGCAGCCAGATGGGACCAGCTAACTATGGCTACACCTTC. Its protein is CASSQMGPANYGYTF.

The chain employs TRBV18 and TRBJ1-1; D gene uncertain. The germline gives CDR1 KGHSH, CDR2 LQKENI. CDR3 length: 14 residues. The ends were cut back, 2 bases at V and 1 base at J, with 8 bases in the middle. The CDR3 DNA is TGTGCCAGCTCACCAACCCGGGGGAACACTGAAGCTTTCTTT. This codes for CASSPTRGNTEAFF. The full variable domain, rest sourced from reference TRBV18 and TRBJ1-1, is NAGVMQNPRHLVRRRGQEARLRCSPMKGHSHVYWYRQLPEEGLKFMVYLQKENIIDESGMPKERFSAEFPKEGPSILRIQQVVRGDSAAYFCASSPTRGNTEAFFGQGTRLTVV.

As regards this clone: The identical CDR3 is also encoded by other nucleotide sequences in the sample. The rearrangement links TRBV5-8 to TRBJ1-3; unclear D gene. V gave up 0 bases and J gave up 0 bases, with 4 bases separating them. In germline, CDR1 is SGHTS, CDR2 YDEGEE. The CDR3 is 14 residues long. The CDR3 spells CASSLGHSGNTIYF. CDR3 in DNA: TGTGCCAGCAGCTTGGGTCACTCTGGAAACACCATATATTTT.